This TCR beta chain was profiled in a study of cytomegalovirus exposure and HLA in healthy donors. The study's findings and limits: Many donors carried some public TCRs, although rarity characterized most TCR sequences.

The PCR made use of 60 Vbeta and 13 Jbeta primers. Here immunoSEQ multiplex PCR was the method, and the copy in TCRdb shows in-frame clones only, minus some. This sample yields 200,000 to 250,000 clones, of which 65% to 80% are seen a single time; around 16% belongs to the top ten. In the case of this clone: Its target is not known.

V was clipped by 6 bases and J by 0 bases, with 12 bases between them. The CDR3 is made up of 14 amino acids. CDR1 and CDR2 (germline): MNHEY, SVGAGI. The chain recombines TRBV6-5 with TRBJ2-7; D gene unclear. The origin of this receptor is a man aged 40-50 years in good health and CMV-seronegative. Sample: PBMCs. The CDR3: CASSVTPLSYEQYF. The CDR3 DNA sequence: TGTGCCAGCAGCGTGACACCCCTCTCCTACGAGCAGTACTTC.